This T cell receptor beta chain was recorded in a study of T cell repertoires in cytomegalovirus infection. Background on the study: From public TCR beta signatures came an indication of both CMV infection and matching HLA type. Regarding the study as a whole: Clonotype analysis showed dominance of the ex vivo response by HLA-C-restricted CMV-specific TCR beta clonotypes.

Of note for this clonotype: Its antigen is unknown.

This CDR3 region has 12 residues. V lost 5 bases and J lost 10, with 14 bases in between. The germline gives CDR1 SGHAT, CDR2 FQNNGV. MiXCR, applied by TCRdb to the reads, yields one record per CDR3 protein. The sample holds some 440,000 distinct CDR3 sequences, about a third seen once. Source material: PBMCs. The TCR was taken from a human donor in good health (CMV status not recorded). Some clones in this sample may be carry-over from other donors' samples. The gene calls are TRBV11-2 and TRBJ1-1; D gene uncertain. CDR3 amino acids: CASSLKGIGAFF. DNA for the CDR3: TGTGCCAGCAGCCTAAAAGGGATAGGAGCTTTCTTT.